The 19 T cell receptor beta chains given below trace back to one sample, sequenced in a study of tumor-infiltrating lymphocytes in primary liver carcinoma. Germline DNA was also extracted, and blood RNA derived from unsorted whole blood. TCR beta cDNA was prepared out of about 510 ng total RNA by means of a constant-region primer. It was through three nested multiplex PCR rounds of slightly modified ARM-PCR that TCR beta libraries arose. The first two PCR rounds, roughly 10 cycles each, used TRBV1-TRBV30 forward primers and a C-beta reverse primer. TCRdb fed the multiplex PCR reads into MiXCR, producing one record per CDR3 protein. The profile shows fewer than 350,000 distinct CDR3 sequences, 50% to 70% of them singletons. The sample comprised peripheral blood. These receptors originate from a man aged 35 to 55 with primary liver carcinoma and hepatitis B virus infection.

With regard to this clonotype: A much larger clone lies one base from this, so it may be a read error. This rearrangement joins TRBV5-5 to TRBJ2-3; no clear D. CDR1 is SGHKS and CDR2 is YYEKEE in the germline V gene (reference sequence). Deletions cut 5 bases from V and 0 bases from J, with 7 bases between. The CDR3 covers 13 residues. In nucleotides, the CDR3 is TGTGCCAGCAGATCCAGGAGCACAGATACGCAGTATTTT. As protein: CASRSRSTDTQYF.

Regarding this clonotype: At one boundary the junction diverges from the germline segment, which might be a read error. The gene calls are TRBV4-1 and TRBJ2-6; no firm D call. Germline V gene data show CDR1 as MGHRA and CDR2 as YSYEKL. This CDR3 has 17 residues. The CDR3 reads CAGSQERRNAGANVLTF. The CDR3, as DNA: TGCGCCGGCAGCCAAGAGAGGCGCAACGCTGGGGCCAACGTCCTGACTTTC.

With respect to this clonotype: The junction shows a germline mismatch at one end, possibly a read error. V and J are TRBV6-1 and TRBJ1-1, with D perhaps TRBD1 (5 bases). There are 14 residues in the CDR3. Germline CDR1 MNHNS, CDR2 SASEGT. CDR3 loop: CANSASWGDTEAFF. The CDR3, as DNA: TGTGCCAACAGTGCGAGTTGGGGGGACACTGAAGCTTTCTTT.

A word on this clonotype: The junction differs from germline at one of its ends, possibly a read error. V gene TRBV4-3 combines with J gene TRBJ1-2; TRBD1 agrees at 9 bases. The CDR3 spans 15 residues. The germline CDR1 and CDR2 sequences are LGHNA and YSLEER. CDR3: CVSSQTGQGSYGYTF. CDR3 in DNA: TGCGTCAGCAGCCAGACCGGACAGGGGAGCTATGGCTACACCTTC.

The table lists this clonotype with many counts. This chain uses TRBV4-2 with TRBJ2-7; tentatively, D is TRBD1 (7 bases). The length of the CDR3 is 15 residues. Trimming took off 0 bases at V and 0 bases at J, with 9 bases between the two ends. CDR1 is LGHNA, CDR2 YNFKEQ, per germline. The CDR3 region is CASSQERDSSYEQYF. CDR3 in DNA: TGTGCCAGCAGCCAAGAGCGGGACAGCTCCTACGAGCAGTACTTC.

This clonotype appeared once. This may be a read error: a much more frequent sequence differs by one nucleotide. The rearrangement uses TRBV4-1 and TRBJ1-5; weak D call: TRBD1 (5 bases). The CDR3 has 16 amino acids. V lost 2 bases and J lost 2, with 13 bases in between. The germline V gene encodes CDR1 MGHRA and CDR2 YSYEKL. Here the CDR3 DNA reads TGCGCCAGCAGCCAACTGGGACTGGGAGGCAATCAGCCCCAGCATTTT. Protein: CASSQLGLGGNQPQHF.

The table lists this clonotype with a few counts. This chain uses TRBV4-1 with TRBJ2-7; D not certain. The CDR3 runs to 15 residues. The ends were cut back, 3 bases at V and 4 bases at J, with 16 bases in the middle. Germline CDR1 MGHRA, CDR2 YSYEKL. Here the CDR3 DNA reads TGCGCCAGCAGCCAGACCTCCTCTGGAGAGTACGAGCAGTACTTC. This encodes CASSQTSSGEYEQYF.

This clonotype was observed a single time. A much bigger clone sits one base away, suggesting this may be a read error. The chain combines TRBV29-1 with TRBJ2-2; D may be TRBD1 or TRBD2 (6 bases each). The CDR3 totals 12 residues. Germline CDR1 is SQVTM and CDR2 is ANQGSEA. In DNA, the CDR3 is TGCAGCGTTCACGGGGACACCGGGGGGCTGTTTTTT. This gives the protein CSVHGDTGGLFF.

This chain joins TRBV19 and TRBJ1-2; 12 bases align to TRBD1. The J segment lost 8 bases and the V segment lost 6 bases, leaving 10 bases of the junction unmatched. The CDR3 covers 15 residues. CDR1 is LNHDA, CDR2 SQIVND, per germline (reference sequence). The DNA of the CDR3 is TGTGCCAGTAGCAACCCCGGGACAGGGGGCAGGGGCTACACCTTC. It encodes CASSNPGTGGRGYTF. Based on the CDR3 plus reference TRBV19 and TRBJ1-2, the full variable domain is DGGITQSPKYLFRKEGQNVTLSCEQNLNHDAMYWYRQDPGQGLRLIYYSQIVNDFQKGDIAEGYSVSREKKESFPLTVTSAQKNPTAFYLCASSNPGTGGRGYTFGSGTRLTVV.

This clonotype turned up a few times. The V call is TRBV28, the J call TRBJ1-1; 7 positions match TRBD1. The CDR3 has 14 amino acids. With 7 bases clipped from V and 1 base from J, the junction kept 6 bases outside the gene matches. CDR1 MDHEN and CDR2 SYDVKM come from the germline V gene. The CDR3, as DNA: TGTGCCAGCACCGGGGGACAGCCGAACACTGAAGCTTTCTTT. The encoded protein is CASTGGQPNTEAFF.

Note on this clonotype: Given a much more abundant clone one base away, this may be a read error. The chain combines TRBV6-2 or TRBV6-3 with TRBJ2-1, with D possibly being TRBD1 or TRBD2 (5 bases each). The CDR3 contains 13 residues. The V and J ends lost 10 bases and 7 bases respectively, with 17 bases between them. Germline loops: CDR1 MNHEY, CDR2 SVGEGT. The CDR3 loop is CATGDVPGNEQFF. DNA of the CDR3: TGTGCCACCGGGGACGTCCCCGGGAATGAGCAGTTCTTC.

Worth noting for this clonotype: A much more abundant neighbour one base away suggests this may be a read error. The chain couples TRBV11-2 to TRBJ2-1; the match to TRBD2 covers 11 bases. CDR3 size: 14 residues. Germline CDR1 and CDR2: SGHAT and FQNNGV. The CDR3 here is CASSRLAGYNDQFF. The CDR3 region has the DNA TGTGCCAGCAGCCGACTAGCGGGGTACAATGATCAGTTCTTC.

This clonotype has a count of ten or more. The chain's CDR3 is CASSLTGQGANQPQHF. The DNA for the CDR3 is TGTGCCAGCAGCTTAACCGGACAGGGGGCTAATCAGCCCCAGCATTTT. This chain connects TRBV5-6 to TRBJ1-5, with 11 positions matching TRBD1. Losses at the gene ends were 2 bases for V and 4 bases for J; bases not matched to a gene: 5. The CDR3 spans 16 residues. In germline, CDR1 is SGHDT, CDR2 YYEEEE.

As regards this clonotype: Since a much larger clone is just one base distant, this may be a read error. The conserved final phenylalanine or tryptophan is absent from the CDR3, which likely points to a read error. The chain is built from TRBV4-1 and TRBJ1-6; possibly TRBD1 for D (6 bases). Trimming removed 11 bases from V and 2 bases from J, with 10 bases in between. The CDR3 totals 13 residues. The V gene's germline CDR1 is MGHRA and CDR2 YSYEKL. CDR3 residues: CASRGAYNSPLHI. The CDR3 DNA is TGCGCCTCAAGGGGGGCCTATAATTCACCCCTCCACATT.

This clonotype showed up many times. DNA of the CDR3: TGCAGCGTTGAAGAAGGGGGGCGCGGCTATGGCTACACCTTC. Translated: CSVEEGGRGYGYTF. The genes are TRBV29-1 and TRBJ1-2, with D possibly TRBD1 on 6 matching bases. The length of the CDR3 is 14 residues. Trimming cost V 0 bases and J 4 bases, with 12 bases left between them. In germline, CDR1 is SQVTM, CDR2 ANQGSEA. The whole variable domain, filled in from reference TRBV29-1 and TRBJ1-2, reads SAVISQKPSRDICQRGTSLTIQCQVDSQVTMMFWYRQQPGQSLTLIATANQGSEATYESGFVIDKFPISRPNLTFSTLTVSNMSPEDSSIYLCSVEEGGRGYGYTFGSGTRLTVV.

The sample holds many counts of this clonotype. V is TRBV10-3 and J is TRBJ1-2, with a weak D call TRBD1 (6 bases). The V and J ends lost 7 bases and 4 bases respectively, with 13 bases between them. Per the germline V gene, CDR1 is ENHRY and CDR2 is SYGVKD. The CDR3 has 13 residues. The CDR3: CAITAGAGYGYTF. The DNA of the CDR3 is TGTGCCATCACCGCAGGGGCGGGCTATGGCTACACCTTC.

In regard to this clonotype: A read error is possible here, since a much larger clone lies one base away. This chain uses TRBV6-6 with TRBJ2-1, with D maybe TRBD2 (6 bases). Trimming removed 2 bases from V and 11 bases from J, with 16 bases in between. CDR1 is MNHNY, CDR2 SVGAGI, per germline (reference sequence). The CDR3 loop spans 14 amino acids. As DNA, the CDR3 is TGTGCCAGCAGTTACAGCCAGGGAGGTGGCAAGCAGTTCTTC. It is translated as CASSYSQGGGKQFF.

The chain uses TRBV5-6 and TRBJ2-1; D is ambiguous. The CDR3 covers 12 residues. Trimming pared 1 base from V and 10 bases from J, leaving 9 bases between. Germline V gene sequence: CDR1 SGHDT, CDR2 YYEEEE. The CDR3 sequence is CASSLTPVEQFF. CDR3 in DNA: TGTGCCAGCAGCTTGACCCCTGTGGAGCAGTTCTTC. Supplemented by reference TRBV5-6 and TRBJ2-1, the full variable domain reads DAGVTQSPTHLIKTRGQQVTLRCSPKSGHDTVSWYQQALGQGPQFIFQYYEEEERQRGNFPDRFSGHQFPNYSSELNVNALLLGDSALYLCASSLTPVEQFFGPGTRLTVL.

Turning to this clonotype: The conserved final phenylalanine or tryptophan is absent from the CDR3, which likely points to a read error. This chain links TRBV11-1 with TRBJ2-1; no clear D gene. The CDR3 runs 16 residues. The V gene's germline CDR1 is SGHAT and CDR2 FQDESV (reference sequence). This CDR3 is CDSARNVLSSYNEQFL. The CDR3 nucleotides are TGTGACAGTGCCCGGAACGTCCTGAGCTCCTACAATGAGCAGTTCTTG.